A single sample gave rise to the 4 T cell receptor beta chains below, sequenced in a study of cytomegalovirus exposure and HLA in healthy donors. This PCR relied on a set of 60 Vbeta primers and 13 Jbeta primers. Profiling relied on immunoSEQ multiplex PCR, and the TCRdb table lists in-frame clones only, not all of them. Here the sample table reports 130,000 or so clones. What was sequenced was PBMCs. The receptors come from a woman aged 18 to 35 in good health and CMV-seronegative.

The rearrangement links TRBV19 to TRBJ2-5; possible D gene TRBD2, 6 bases. Looked up from germline, CDR1 is LNHDA and CDR2 is SQIVND (reference sequence). This CDR3 contains 13 residues. V was cut by 3 bases and J by 8 bases, with 13 bases left in between. CDR3 loop: CASSIPGGKTQYF. CDR3 nucleotides: TGTGCCAGTAGTATCCCTGGGGGGAAAACCCAGTACTTC.

The chain links TRBV12-2 to TRBJ2-3; no check of the table's D call, TRBD2, against the DNA was made. TRBV12-2 represents a pseudogene. This CDR3 spans 16 amino acids. The CDR3 nucleotides read TGTGCAAGTCGCTTGCCACTAGCGGGGAACACAGATACGCAGTATTTT. Translated, it gives CASRLPLAGNTDTQYF.

V is TRBV29-1 and J is TRBJ1-2, with TRBD1 as a possible D gene (5 bases). The CDR3 is made up of 14 amino acids. Germline V gene lookup returns CDR1 SQVTM and CDR2 ANQGSEA. V gave up 8 bases and J gave up 2 bases, with 18 bases separating them. The CDR3 reads CSIELTEPNYGYTF. The CDR3 coding sequence is TGCAGCATAGAATTGACAGAGCCAAACTATGGCTACACCTTC.

The CDR3 loop is CASSYDRPSTDTQYF. CDR3 in DNA: TGTGCCAGCAGTTACGACAGACCTAGCACAGATACGCAGTATTTT. The rearrangement links TRBV6-5 to TRBJ2-3; D might be TRBD1 (5 bases). The CDR3 covers 15 residues. CDR1 MNHEY and CDR2 SVGAGI come from the germline V gene. Trimming took off 2 bases at V and 0 bases at J, with 9 bases between the two ends.